This TCR beta chain was captured in a study of OX40 agonist ivuxolimab in advanced cancers. For the study at large: A diagnosis of hepatocellular carcinoma, melanoma, renal cell or head and neck cancer was present in dose-escalation patients. Participants could have had prior anti-PD-1, anti-PD-L1 or anti-CTLA-4 therapy, and approximately 40% had some.

Study observations and caveats: Which antigen the expanded peripheral T cells recognized is unknown.

A remark on this clone: The antigen remains unidentified.

Using immunoSEQ multiplex PCR, the repertoire was profiled, and TCRdb retains in-frame clones only, with some absent. This table holds more than 60,000 clones, 80% to 85% found once. Germline V gene data show CDR1 as LNHDA and CDR2 as SQIVND (reference sequence). The V gene end was trimmed by 5 bases and the J gene end by 5 bases; junction bases not matched to a gene: 10. The CDR3 loop spans 16 amino acids. The chain combines TRBV19 with TRBJ2-5, with 11 bases matching TRBD2. The starting material was CD4+ or CD8+ T cells sorted from blood, obtained in a trial of the OX40 agonist ivuxolimab. The receptor comes from an adult with an advanced solid tumor such as melanoma, head and neck, liver or kidney cancer. The CDR3 sequence is CASSRLVAGGRETQYF. Here the CDR3 DNA reads TGTGCCAGTAGTCGCCTCGTAGCGGGGGGGCGGGAGACCCAGTACTTC.